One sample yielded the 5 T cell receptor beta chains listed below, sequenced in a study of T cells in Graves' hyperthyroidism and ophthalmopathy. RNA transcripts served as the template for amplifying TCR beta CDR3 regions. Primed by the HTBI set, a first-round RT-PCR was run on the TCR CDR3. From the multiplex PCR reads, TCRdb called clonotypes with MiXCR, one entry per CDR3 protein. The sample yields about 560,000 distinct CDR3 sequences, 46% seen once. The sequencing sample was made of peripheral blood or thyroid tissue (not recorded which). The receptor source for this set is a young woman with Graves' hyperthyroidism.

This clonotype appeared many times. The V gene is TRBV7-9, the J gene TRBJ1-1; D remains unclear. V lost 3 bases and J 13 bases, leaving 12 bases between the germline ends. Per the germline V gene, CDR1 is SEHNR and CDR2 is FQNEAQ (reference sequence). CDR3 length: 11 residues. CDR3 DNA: TGTGCCAGCAGCTTCCCCCCTCATGTTTTCTTT. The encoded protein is CASSFPPHVFF. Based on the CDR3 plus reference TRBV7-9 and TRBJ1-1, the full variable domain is DTGVSQNPRHKITKRGQNVTFRCDPISEHNRLYWYRQTLGQGPEFLTYFQNEAQLEKSRLLSDRFSAERPKGSFSTLEIQRTEQGDSAMYLCASSFPPHVFFGQGTRLTVV.

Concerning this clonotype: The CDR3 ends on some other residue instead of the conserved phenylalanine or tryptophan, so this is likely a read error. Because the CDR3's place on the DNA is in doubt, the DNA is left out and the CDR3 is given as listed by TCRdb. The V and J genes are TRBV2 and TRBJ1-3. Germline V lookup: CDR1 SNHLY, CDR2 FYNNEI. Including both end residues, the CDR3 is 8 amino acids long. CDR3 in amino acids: CASSPATN.

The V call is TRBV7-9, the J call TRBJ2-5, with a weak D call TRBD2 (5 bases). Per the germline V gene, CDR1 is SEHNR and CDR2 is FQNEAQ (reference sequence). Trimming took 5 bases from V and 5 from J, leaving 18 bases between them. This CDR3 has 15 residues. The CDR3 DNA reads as TGTGCCAGCAGCACACTACATGAGGGTCTTGAGACCCAGTACTTC. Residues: CASSTLHEGLETQYF.

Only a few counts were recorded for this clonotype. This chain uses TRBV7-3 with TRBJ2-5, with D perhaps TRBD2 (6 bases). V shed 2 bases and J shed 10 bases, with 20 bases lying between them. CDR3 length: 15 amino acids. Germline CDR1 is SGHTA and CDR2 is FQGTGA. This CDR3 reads CASSLGGATGRNQYF. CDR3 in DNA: TGTGCCAGCAGCTTAGGAGGGGCGACGGGGCGGAACCAGTACTTC.

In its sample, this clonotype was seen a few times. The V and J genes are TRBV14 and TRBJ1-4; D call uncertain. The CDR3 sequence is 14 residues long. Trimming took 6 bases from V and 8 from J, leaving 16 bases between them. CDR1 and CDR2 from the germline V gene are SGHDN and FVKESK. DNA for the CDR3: TGTGCCAGCAGTATTAAGGGTCTGGACGAAAAACTGTTTTTT. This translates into CASSIKGLDEKLFF.